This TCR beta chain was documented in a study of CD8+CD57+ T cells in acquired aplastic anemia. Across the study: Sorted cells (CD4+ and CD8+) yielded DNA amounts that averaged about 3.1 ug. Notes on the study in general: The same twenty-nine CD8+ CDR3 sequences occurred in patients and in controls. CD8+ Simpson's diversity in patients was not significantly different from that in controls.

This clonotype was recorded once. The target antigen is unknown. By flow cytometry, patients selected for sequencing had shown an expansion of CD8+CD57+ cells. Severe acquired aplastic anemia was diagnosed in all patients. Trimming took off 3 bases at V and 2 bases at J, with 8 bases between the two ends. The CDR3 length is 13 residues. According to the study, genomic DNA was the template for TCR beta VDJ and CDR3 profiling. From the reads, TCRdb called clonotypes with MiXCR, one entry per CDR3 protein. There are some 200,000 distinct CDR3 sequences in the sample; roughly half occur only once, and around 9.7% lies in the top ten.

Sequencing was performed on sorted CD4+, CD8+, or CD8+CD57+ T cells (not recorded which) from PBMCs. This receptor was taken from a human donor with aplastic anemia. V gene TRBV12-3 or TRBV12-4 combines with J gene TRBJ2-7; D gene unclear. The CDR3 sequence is CASSLYRAYEQYF. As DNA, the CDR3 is TGTGCCAGCAGTTTGTACAGAGCCTACGAGCAGTACTTC.